What follows is one T cell receptor beta chain and its context. Its specificity is unknown. Measured with immunoSEQ multiplex PCR; TCRdb has only the in-frame clones, and not every one. The data show about 820,000 clones, nearly 95% seen once. Naive CD8 cells lacked CD45RO and underwent positive selection for CCR7, leaving out terminally differentiated effector memory CD45RA+ cells. Germline CDR1 and CDR2: SGHDT and YYEEEE. There are 14 residues in the CDR3. The V gene end was trimmed by 4 bases and the J gene end by 5 bases; junction bases not matched to a gene: 7. The sample belongs to a study of shared clonotypes between healthy human individuals. Findings and caveats of the study: Enrolling few donors narrowed the genetic and exposure-history diversity that was represented.

V usage is TRBV5-6 and J usage is TRBJ2-7, with 9 bases identical to TRBD1. The specimen sequenced was naive CD8+ T cells sorted from blood. This receptor was identified in a man aged 30 to 45 in good health. The CDR3 loop is CASSPGQGNHEQYF. CDR3 coding DNA: TGTGCCAGCAGCCCTGGACAGGGGAACCACGAGCAGTACTTC.